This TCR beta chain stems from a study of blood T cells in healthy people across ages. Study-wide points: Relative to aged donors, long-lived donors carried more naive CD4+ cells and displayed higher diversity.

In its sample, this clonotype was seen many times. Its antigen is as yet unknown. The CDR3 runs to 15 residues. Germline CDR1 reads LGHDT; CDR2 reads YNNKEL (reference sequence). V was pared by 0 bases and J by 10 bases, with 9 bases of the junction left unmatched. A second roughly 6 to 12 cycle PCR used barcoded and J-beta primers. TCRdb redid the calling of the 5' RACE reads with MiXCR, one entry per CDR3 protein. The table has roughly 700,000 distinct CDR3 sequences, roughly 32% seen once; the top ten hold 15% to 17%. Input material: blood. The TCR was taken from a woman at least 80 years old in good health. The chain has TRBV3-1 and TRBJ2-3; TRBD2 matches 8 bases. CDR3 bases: TGTGCCAGCAGCCAAGACGTAGCGGGGTCACAAGCGCAGTATTTT. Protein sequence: CASSQDVAGSQAQYF.